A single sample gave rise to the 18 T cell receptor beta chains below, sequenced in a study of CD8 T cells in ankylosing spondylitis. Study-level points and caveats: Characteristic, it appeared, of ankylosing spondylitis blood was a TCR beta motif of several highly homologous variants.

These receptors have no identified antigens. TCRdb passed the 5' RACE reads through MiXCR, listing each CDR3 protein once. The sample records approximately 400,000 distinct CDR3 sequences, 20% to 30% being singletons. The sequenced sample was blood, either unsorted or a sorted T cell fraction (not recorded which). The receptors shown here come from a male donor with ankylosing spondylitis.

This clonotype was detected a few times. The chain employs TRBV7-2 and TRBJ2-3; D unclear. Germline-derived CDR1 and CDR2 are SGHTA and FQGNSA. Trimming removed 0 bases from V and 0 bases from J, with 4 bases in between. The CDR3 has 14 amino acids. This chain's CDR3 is CASSLAHSTDTQYF. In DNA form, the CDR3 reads TGTGCCAGCAGCTTAGCCCATAGCACAGATACGCAGTATTTT.

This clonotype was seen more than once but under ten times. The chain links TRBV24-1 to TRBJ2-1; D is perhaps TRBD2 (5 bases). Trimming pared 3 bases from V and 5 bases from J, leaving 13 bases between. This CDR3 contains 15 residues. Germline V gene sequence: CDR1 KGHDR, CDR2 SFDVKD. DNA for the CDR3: TGTGCCACCAGTGATCGGGTGGGAGTAAACAATGAGCAGTTCTTC. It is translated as CATSDRVGVNNEQFF.

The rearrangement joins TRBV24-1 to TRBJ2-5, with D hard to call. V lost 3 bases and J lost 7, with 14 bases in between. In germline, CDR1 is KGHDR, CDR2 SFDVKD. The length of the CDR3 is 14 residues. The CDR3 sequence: CATSDPRHSGTQYF. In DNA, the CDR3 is TGTGCCACCAGTGATCCGAGACACTCAGGGACCCAGTACTTC.

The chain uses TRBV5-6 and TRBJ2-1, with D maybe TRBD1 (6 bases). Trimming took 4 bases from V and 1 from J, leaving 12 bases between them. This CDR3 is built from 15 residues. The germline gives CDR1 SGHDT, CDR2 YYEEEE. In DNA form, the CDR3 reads TGTGCCAGCAGCCTACAGGGTCGGTCCTACAATGAGCAGTTCTTC. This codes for CASSLQGRSYNEQFF.

The CDR3 region has the DNA TGTGCCAGCAGCCAAGGGCAGAATTCACCCCTCCACTTT. Its protein is CASSQGQNSPLHF. The chain has TRBV3-1 and TRBJ1-6; no reliable D call. V gave up 1 base and J gave up 7 bases, with 5 bases separating them. There are 13 residues in the CDR3. CDR1 and CDR2 from the germline V gene are LGHDT and YNNKEL (reference sequence). Together with reference TRBV3-1 and TRBJ1-6, the CDR3 gives the full variable domain: DTAVSQTPKYLVTQMGNDKSIKCEQNLGHDTMYWYKQDSKKFLKIMFSYNNKELIINETVPNRFSPKSPDKAHLNLHINSLELGDSAVYFCASSQGQNSPLHFGNGTRLTVT.

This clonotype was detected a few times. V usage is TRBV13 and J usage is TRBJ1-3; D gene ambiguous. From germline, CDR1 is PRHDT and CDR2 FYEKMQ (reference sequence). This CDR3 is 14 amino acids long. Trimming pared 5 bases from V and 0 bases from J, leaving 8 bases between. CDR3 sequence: CASSPWRSGNTIYF. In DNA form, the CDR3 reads TGTGCCAGCAGCCCATGGCGCTCTGGAAACACCATATATTTT.

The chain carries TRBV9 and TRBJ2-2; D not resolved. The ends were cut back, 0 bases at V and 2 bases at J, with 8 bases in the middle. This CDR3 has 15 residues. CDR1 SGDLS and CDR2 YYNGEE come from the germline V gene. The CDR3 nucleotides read TGTGCCAGCAGCGTAGCCTCCTCTAACACCGGGGAGCTGTTTTTT. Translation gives CASSVASSNTGELFF.

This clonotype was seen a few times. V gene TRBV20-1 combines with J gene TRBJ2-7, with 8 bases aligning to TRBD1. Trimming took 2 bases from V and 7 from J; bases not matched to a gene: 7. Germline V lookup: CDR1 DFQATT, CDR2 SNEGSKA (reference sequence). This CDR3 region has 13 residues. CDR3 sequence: CSARSDREWEQYF. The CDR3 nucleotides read TGCAGTGCTAGATCGGACAGGGAATGGGAGCAGTACTTC.

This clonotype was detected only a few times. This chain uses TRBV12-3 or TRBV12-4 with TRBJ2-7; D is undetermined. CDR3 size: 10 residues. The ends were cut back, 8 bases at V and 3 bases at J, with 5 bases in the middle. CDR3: CASRFYEQYV. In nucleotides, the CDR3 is TGTGCCAGCCGATTCTACGAGCAGTACGTC.

The CDR3 DNA follows: TGTGCCATCAGTGAGTCTGGGACAGGGGGCTGGAATGAGCAGTTCTTC. This encodes CAISESGTGGWNEQFF. The chain employs TRBV10-3 and TRBJ2-1, with 12 nucleotides matching TRBD1. V gave up 0 bases and J gave up 7 bases; unmatched junction bases: 4. The CDR3 has 16 amino acids. Germline lookup yields CDR1 ENHRY and CDR2 SYGVKD.

CDR3 region: CATSDFGRLAGGTDTQYF. In nucleotides, the CDR3 is TGTGCCACCAGTGATTTCGGAAGACTAGCGGGAGGCACAGATACGCAGTATTTT. The chain couples TRBV24-1 to TRBJ2-3, with 12 positions matching TRBD2. CDR3 length equals 18 residues. Trimming cost V 1 base and J 1 base; bases outside gene matches: 5. Germline V gives CDR1 KGHDR, CDR2 SFDVKD.

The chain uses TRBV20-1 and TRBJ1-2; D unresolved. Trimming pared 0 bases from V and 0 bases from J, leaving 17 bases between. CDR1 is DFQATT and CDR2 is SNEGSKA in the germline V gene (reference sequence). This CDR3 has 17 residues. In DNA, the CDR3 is TGCAGTGCTAGAGAGGATCGGGCCCTACCACCTAACTATGGCTACACCTTC. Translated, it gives CSAREDRALPPNYGYTF.

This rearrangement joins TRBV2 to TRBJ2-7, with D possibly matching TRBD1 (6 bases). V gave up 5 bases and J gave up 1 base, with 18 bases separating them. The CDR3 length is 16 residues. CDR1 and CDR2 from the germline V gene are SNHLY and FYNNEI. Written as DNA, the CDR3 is TGTGCCAGCAGTCCCTCCGTTGACAGGCTTTCCTACGAGCAGTACTTC. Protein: CASSPSVDRLSYEQYF.

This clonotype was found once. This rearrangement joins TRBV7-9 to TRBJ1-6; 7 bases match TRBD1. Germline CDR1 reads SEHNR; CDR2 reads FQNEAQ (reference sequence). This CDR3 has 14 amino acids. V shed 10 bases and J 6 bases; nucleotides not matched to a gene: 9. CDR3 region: CAIEGGETNSPLHF. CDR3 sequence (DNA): TGTGCCATCGAAGGGGGCGAGACTAATTCACCCCTCCACTTT.

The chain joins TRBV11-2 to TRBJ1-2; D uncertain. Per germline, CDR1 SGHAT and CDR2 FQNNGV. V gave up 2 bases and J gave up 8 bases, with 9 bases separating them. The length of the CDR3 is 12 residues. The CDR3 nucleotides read TGTGCCAGCAGCTTATACGGCTCCGGCTACACCTTC. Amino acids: CASSLYGSGYTF.

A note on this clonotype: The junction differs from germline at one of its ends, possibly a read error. The CDR3: CASSDGTLGTTIYF. The CDR3 DNA reads TGTGCCAGCAGTGACGGGACGCTTGGAACCACCATATATTTT. The rearrangement links TRBV2 to TRBJ1-3, with a weak D call TRBD1 (5 bases). Germline assignment: CDR1 SNHLY and CDR2 FYNNEI. This CDR3 has 14 amino acids.

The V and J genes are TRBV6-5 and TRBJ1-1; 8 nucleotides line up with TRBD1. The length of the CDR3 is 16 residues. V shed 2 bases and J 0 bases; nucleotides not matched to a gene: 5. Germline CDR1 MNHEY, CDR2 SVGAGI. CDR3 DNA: TGTGCCAGCAGTTACGGGACAGGAGTCATGAACACTGAAGCTTTCTTT. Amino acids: CASSYGTGVMNTEAFF.

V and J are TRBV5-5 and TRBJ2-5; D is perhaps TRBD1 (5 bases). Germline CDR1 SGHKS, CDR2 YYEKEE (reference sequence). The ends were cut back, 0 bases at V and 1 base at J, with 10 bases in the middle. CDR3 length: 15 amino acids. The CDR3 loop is CASSLEAGFQETQYF. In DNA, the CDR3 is TGTGCCAGCAGCTTGGAAGCAGGGTTCCAAGAGACCCAGTACTTC.